What follows are 27 T cell receptor beta chains derived from one specimen sequenced in a study of early T cells in non-severe SARS-CoV-2 infection. TCRdb reprocessed the 5' RACE reads with MiXCR, giving one entry per CDR3 protein. The sample holds fewer than 100,000 distinct CDR3 sequences, about 6.5% seen once. Sequencing input: whole blood. These receptors all come from an adult who was a healthcare worker with PCR-confirmed SARS-CoV-2 infection or an uninfected control (not recorded which).

This clonotype has more than one count but fewer than ten. This chain connects TRBV12-3 or TRBV12-4 to TRBJ1-2; 10 bases line up with TRBD1. The CDR3 covers 14 residues. J was trimmed by 7 bases and V by 5 bases; bases with no gene match: 7. This chain's CDR3 is CASSNTGTGAGYTF. CDR3 coding DNA: TGTGCCAGCAGTAACACCGGGACAGGGGCTGGCTACACCTTC.

This clonotype showed up just a few times. This rearrangement joins TRBV3-1 to TRBJ2-7, with a possible D match to TRBD2 (5 bases). CDR3 length equals 15 residues. Per germline, CDR1 LGHDT and CDR2 YNNKEL (reference sequence). V lost 0 bases and J lost 5, with 14 bases in between. The CDR3 nucleotides are TGTGCCAGCAGCCAAGATCTCGAACTAGGAAACGAGCAGTACTTC. This sequence encodes CASSQDLELGNEQYF.

The V gene is TRBV7-9, the J gene TRBJ1-3; D remains unclear. The CDR3 covers 15 residues. The germline V and J ends were trimmed by 0 bases and 3 bases, with 9 bases remaining between them. Germline V gives CDR1 SEHNR, CDR2 FQNEAQ (reference sequence). The CDR3 spells CASSLAVGLGNTIYF. CDR3 DNA sequence: TGTGCCAGCAGCTTAGCGGTCGGGCTTGGAAACACCATATATTTT.

The sample holds many counts of this clonotype. The chain recombines TRBV4-1 with TRBJ2-1; 8 nucleotides agree with TRBD2. Looked up from germline, CDR1 is MGHRA and CDR2 is YSYEKL. This CDR3 is built from 15 residues. V was pared by 1 base and J by 5 bases, with 4 bases of the junction left unmatched. The CDR3 bases are TGCGCCAGCAGCCAAGCGGGGGGGCCAAACAATGAGCAGTTCTTC. It translates to CASSQAGGPNNEQFF.

The rearrangement joins TRBV5-1 to TRBJ2-5; 11 nucleotides agree with TRBD2. J was trimmed by 1 base and V by 0 bases; bases with no gene match: 5. The V gene's germline CDR1 is SGHRS and CDR2 YFSETQ. The CDR3 contains 17 residues. DNA for the CDR3: TGCGCCAGCAGCTTGGGGACTAGCGGGCTACCCCAAGAGACCCAGTACTTC. Translation: CASSLGTSGLPQETQYF.

The DNA for the CDR3 is TGTGCCAGCAGCTTCGGGACTAGCGGGATTAGAGAGACCCAGTACTTC. It codes for CASSFGTSGIRETQYF. This sequence joins TRBV5-4 and TRBJ2-5, with 13 bases lining up with TRBD2. The CDR3 is 16 amino acids. V was clipped by 2 bases and J by 4 bases; unmatched bases: 5. Germline CDR1 reads SGHNT; CDR2 reads YYREEE (reference sequence).

The rearrangement joins TRBV24-1 to TRBJ2-2; D gene uncertain. The germline V and J ends were trimmed by 4 bases and 3 bases, with 8 bases remaining between them. The CDR3 spans 14 residues. The germline CDR1 and CDR2 sequences are KGHDR and SFDVKD. The CDR3 DNA follows: TGTGCCACCAGTGAGGGCGCGGACACCGGGGAGCTGTTTTTT. This codes for CATSEGADTGELFF.

This clonotype showed up just a few times. This chain joins TRBV11-2 and TRBJ1-1, with a possible D match to TRBD1 (6 bases). The CDR3 contains 14 residues. Germline V lookup: CDR1 SGHAT, CDR2 FQNNGV. V was trimmed by 6 bases and J by 3 bases, leaving 14 bases between them. The CDR3, as DNA: TGTGCCAGCAGTCCATCCAACAGGGACACTGAAGCTTTCTTT. This codes for CASSPSNRDTEAFF.

This clonotype was counted ten times or more. This rearrangement joins TRBV19 to TRBJ1-2, with D possibly TRBD1 on 5 matching bases. CDR1 and CDR2 (germline): LNHDA, SQIVND (reference sequence). Trimming pared 2 bases from V and 7 bases from J, leaving 11 bases between. The CDR3 has 13 residues. The CDR3 DNA reads as TGTGCCAGTAGTATACGACGGCAGGGTGGCTACACCTTC. Translated: CASSIRRQGGYTF.

This clonotype was seen only a few times. The chain employs TRBV4-3 and TRBJ2-2, with 7 bases matching TRBD2. Trimming at V came to 3 bases and at J to 3 bases, leaving 4 bases not matched to a gene. The CDR3 is 15 residues long. Germline V lookup: CDR1 LGHNA, CDR2 YSLEER. For the CDR3, the DNA is TGCGCCAGCAGCCAGGGAGGGGTTTACACCGGGGAGCTGTTTTTT. As protein: CASSQGGVYTGELFF.

This clonotype was observed a few times. This chain connects TRBV18 to TRBJ2-7, with 8 bases that match TRBD2. From germline, CDR1 is KGHSH and CDR2 LQKENI. V lost 6 bases to trimming and J lost 0 bases; unmatched junction nucleotides: 7. This CDR3 has 15 amino acids. CDR3 protein: CASSESSGASYEQYF. The CDR3 DNA sequence: TGTGCCAGCTCCGAGAGTAGCGGGGCCTCCTACGAGCAGTACTTC.

In its sample, this clonotype was seen many times. This CDR3 is CASSDREGQNEQYF. CDR3 coding DNA: TGTGCCAGCAGTGACAGGGAGGGCCAAAACGAGCAGTACTTC. V gene TRBV6-1 combines with J gene TRBJ2-7; 7 bases map to TRBD2. With V trimmed by 3 bases and J by 5 bases, 7 bases remained unmatched. CDR3 length: 14 residues. Germline-derived CDR1 and CDR2 are MNHNS and SASEGT.

This clonotype was recorded a few times. This chain connects TRBV11-3 to TRBJ2-3; no clear D. V dropped 4 bases and J dropped 6 bases, with 14 bases sitting between them. This CDR3 has 14 amino acids. Germline V lookup: CDR1 SGHNT, CDR2 YENEEA. CDR3 in amino acids: CASSSDPSGDTQYF. The CDR3 DNA is TGTGCCAGCAGCTCCGACCCCTCCGGGGATACGCAGTATTTT.

This clonotype was picked up many times. V and J are TRBV5-1 and TRBJ2-3; perhaps TRBD1 as D (5 bases). V was clipped by 0 bases and J by 5 bases, with 10 bases between them. There are 14 residues in the CDR3. Looked up from germline, CDR1 is SGHRS and CDR2 is YFSETQ. This chain's CDR3 is CASSLGGQVDTQYF. CDR3 DNA: TGCGCCAGCAGCTTGGGGGGCCAGGTAGATACGCAGTATTTT. Full variable domain (missing parts from reference TRBV5-1 and TRBJ2-3): KAGVTQTPRYLIKTRGQQVTLSCSPISGHRSVSWYQQTPGQGLQFLFEYFSETQRNKGNFPGRFSGRQFSNSRSEMNVSTLELGDSALYLCASSLGGQVDTQYFGPGTRLTVL.

This clonotype was seen repeatedly, ten times or more. The chain combines TRBV12-3 or TRBV12-4 with TRBJ2-7; D not resolved. Between the trimmed V and J ends, which lost 0 bases and 3 bases, there was a span of 3 bases. This CDR3 comprises 12 residues. Here the CDR3 reads CASSLASYEQYF. CDR3 bases: TGTGCCAGCAGTTTAGCCAGCTACGAGCAGTACTTC.

The rearrangement uses TRBV28 and TRBJ2-7; D uncertain. This CDR3 contains 11 residues. Trimming removed 8 bases at V and 1 base at J, with 6 bases between. Germline CDR1 reads MDHEN; CDR2 reads SYDVKM. CDR3 sequence reads: CASGHSYEQYF. The CDR3 nucleotides are TGTGCCAGCGGTCATTCCTACGAGCAGTACTTC.

This clonotype was picked up many times. This chain joins TRBV11-2 and TRBJ1-6; D uncertain. The length of the CDR3 is 15 residues. The V gene lost 3 bases and the J gene lost 5 bases, with 11 bases spanning the gap. Germline CDR1 SGHAT, CDR2 FQNNGV. This chain's CDR3 is CASSLVGLNNSPLHF. The CDR3 DNA follows: TGTGCCAGCAGCTTGGTAGGACTGAATAATTCACCCCTCCACTTT.

The chain combines TRBV6-5 with TRBJ2-5, with 8 bases that match TRBD1. The CDR3 length is 13 residues. Germline V gives CDR1 MNHEY, CDR2 SVGAGI. J lost 14 bases, V lost 5 bases, and 13 bases had no gene match. DNA for the CDR3: TGTGCCAGCAGTGATAAACAGGGACAGGCAGGATACTTC. This encodes CASSDKQGQAGYF.

At least ten counts were recorded for this clonotype. The genes are TRBV5-6 and TRBJ2-7; D unresolved. CDR3 size: 14 residues. Germline V lookup: CDR1 SGHDT, CDR2 YYEEEE. Trimming took off 0 bases at V and 0 bases at J, with 7 bases between the two ends. The CDR3 bases are TGTGCCAGCAGCTTGGGTTGGAGCTCCTACGAGCAGTACTTC. This translates into CASSLGWSSYEQYF. The full variable domain, rest sourced from reference TRBV5-6 and TRBJ2-7, is DAGVTQSPTHLIKTRGQQVTLRCSPKSGHDTVSWYQQALGQGPQFIFQYYEEEERQRGNFPDRFSGHQFPNYSSELNVNALLLGDSALYLCASSLGWSSYEQYFGPGTRLTVT.

The rearrangement joins TRBV7-9 to TRBJ2-1; 7 nucleotides match TRBD1. Unmatched junction bases numbered 9, after V lost 4 bases and J lost 6 bases. Germline V gene lookup returns CDR1 SEHNR and CDR2 FQNEAQ (reference sequence). The CDR3 length is 15 residues. The CDR3 protein is CASSWTTGAVNEQFF. CDR3 sequence (DNA): TGTGCCAGCAGCTGGACAACAGGGGCCGTCAATGAGCAGTTCTTC.

This clonotype was observed at least ten times. The V and J genes are TRBV15 and TRBJ1-5, with D uncertain. Germline CDR1 reads LNHNV; CDR2 reads YYDKDF (reference sequence). The CDR3 runs to 16 residues. The germline V and J ends were trimmed by 1 base and 4 bases, with 14 bases remaining between them. DNA of the CDR3: TGTGCCACCAGCAGAGGACTATACCAGCTTAATCAGCCCCAGCATTTT. Encoded protein: CATSRGLYQLNQPQHF.

This clonotype showed up many times. J is TRBJ2-3 and V is TRBV20-1, with 7 positions matching TRBD1. The CDR3 contains 15 residues. Trimming at V came to 1 base and at J to 5 bases, leaving 9 bases not matched to a gene. Germline loops: CDR1 DFQATT, CDR2 SNEGSKA (reference sequence). CDR3 in amino acids: CSARVPGQQIDTQYF. The CDR3 nucleotides read TGCAGTGCTAGAGTCCCGGGACAGCAAATAGATACGCAGTATTTT.

This clonotype was seen at least ten times. V is TRBV6-2 or TRBV6-3 and J is TRBJ2-1; 11 bases map to TRBD2. There are 15 residues in the CDR3. V dropped 5 bases and J dropped 4; count of bases not matched to a gene: 4. The germline V gene encodes CDR1 MNHEY and CDR2 SVGEGT. The CDR3 nucleotides read TGTGCCAGCAGTCCTCTAGCGGGAGGTTACAATGAGCAGTTCTTC. Protein sequence: CASSPLAGGYNEQFF.

The table lists this clonotype with many counts. The gene calls are TRBV7-2 and TRBJ2-1, with D perhaps TRBD1 (5 bases). Germline V CDR1 and CDR2: SGHTA, FQGNSA. The CDR3 has 14 amino acids. V gave up 3 bases and J gave up 10 bases, with 16 bases separating them. CDR3 in DNA: TGTGCCAGCAGCTTGGGCAGGGCCTGGACGGAGCAGTTCTTC. Translation gives CASSLGRAWTEQFF. The entire variable domain, with the rest obtained from reference TRBV7-2 and TRBJ2-1, is as follows: GAGVSQSPSNKVTEKGKDVELRCDPISGHTALYWYRQSLGQGLEFLIYFQGNSAPDKSGLPSDRFSAERTGGSVSTLTIQRTQQEDSAVYLCASSLGRAWTEQFFGPGTRLTVL.

This clonotype has ten or more counts. The rearrangement joins TRBV7-9 to TRBJ1-5; tentative D call: TRBD1 (6 bases). V was shortened by 5 bases and J by 5 bases, with 19 bases between the two germline ends. The CDR3 sequence is 16 residues long. The germline V gene has CDR1 SEHNR and CDR2 FQNEAQ (reference sequence). The CDR3 here is CASSPGDGLLDQPQHF. The CDR3 DNA sequence: TGTGCCAGCAGCCCAGGGGACGGACTACTCGATCAGCCCCAGCATTTT.

This clonotype has a count of ten or more. The chain links TRBV20-1 to TRBJ1-5; D is ambiguous. In germline, CDR1 is DFQATT, CDR2 SNEGSKA (reference sequence). This CDR3 has 13 amino acids. Trimming cost V 6 bases and J 2 bases, with 11 bases left between them. CDR3: CSARRRGNQPQHF. CDR3 in DNA: TGCAGTGCAAGAAGGAGGGGCAATCAGCCCCAGCATTTT.

This clonotype has a handful of counts. V gene TRBV29-1 combines with J gene TRBJ2-3, with D perhaps being TRBD1 or TRBD2 (5 bases each). Per germline, CDR1 SQVTM and CDR2 ANQGSEA. The CDR3 contains 13 residues. Trimming stripped 5 bases from V and 2 bases from J, with 11 bases between. The CDR3 nucleotides read TGCAGCGTTCCCGGGGCCCCCACAGATACGCAGTATTTT. This gives the protein CSVPGAPTDTQYF.